This TCR beta chain emerged from a study of CD8 T cells in ankylosing spondylitis. Study findings and constraints: Within ankylosing spondylitis blood, a TCR beta motif made up of under 10 highly homologous variants appeared to be characteristic. Matched ankylosing spondylitis synovial fluid reportedly showed significant enrichment of disease-linked clones.

For this clonotype: No antigen is known for it. Sequence at one end of the junction differs from germline and may be a read error.

This CDR3 is built from 16 residues. Germline V CDR1 and CDR2: SSHAT, FNYEAQ (reference sequence). Library preparation for TCR beta used quantitative 5'-RACE with molecular barcodes. MiXCR, applied by TCRdb to the 5' RACE reads, yields one record per CDR3 protein. Here the sample spans hundreds of thousands of distinct CDR3 sequences, around 20% being singletons. Sequencing used blood, either unsorted or a sorted T cell fraction (not recorded which). J is TRBJ2-5 and V is TRBV7-7; 7 positions agree with TRBD2. The origin of this receptor is a male donor with ankylosing spondylitis or in good health (not recorded which). CDR3 nucleotides: TGTGCTAGCAGCTTAGGGGCGGGGGTGCTGCAAGAGACCCAGTACTTC. Protein product: CASSLGAGVLQETQYF. Filled out from reference TRBV7-7 and TRBJ2-5, the complete variable domain reads GAGVSQSPRYKVTKRGQDVTLRCDPISSHATLYWYQQALGQGPEFLTYFNYEAQPDKSGLPSDRFSAERPEGSISTLTIQRTEQRDSAMYRCASSLGAGVLQETQYFGPGTRLLVL.